A single sample gave rise to the 26 T cell receptor beta chains below, sequenced in a study of human T cells and chemical hapten exposure. The sample's time point: pre-sensitization, week 0. Treatment in this sample: therapeutic diphenylcyclopropenone sensitization with weekly scalp DPC. TCRdb reprocessed the RACE reads with MiXCR, giving one entry per CDR3 protein. The sample lists about 380,000 distinct CDR3 sequences, roughly 4.6% occurring once. The input for sequencing was whole blood, taken in connection with sensitization to the hapten diphenylcyclopropenone (DPC). These receptors were obtained from a woman in her forties or fifties with alopecia areata. Some clones in this sample may be carry-over from other donors' samples.

This chain links TRBV27 with TRBJ2-7; maybe TRBD1 (5 bases). CDR1 is MNHEY, CDR2 SMNVEV, per germline (reference sequence). Deletions cut 2 bases from V and 2 bases from J, with 7 bases between. The CDR3 covers 13 residues. DNA for the CDR3: TGTGCCAGCAGTTTAAGGGGCCCCTACGAGCAGTACTTC. This encodes CASSLRGPYEQYF.

This clonotype was seen a few times. V is TRBV2 and J is TRBJ2-1; D remains unclear. V was shortened by 4 bases and J by 10 bases, with 8 bases between the two germline ends. Per the germline V gene, CDR1 is SNHLY and CDR2 is FYNNEI. The CDR3 consists of 11 residues. CDR3 region: CASSVNIEQFF. CDR3 in DNA: TGTGCCAGCAGTGTGAATATCGAGCAGTTCTTC. The variable domain in full, with the rest retrieved from reference TRBV2 and TRBJ2-1, is EPEVTQTPSHQVTQMGQEVILRCVPISNHLYFYWYRQILGQKVEFLVSFYNNEISEKSEIFDDQFSVERPDGSNFTLKIRSTKLEDSAMYFCASSVNIEQFFGPGTRLTVL.

This clonotype has ten or more counts. The rearrangement links TRBV7-9 to TRBJ1-4, with no clear D. The germline V gene encodes CDR1 SEHNR and CDR2 FQNEAQ (reference sequence). The CDR3 length is 15 residues. The germline V and J ends were trimmed by 5 bases and 5 bases, with 15 bases remaining between them. CDR3 in DNA: TGTGCCAGCAGCCGCACAGCCCAGTCCAATGAAAAACTGTTTTTT. Protein product: CASSRTAQSNEKLFF.

This clonotype was seen ten or more times. The chain uses TRBV6-6 and TRBJ1-1; a weak D match, TRBD1 (6 bases). The germline gives CDR1 MNHNY, CDR2 SVGAGI (reference sequence). The CDR3 is made up of 18 amino acids. V was pared by 0 bases and J by 8 bases, with 25 bases between. CDR3 region: CASSYSVGGPKTGDEAFF. Written as DNA, the CDR3 is TGTGCCAGCAGTTACTCGGTAGGGGGTCCAAAAACCGGGGACGAAGCTTTCTTT.

The chain joins TRBV6-2 or TRBV6-3 to TRBJ2-1; TRBD1 agrees at 7 bases. The CDR3 extends over 12 amino acids. V gave up 6 bases and J gave up 9 bases; unmatched junction bases: 5. Germline CDR1 and CDR2: MNHEY and SVGEGT. The CDR3 region is CASRPTGIEQFF. CDR3 nucleotides: TGTGCCAGCAGACCGACAGGGATTGAGCAGTTCTTC.

Note on this clonotype: A read error is possible here, since a much larger clone lies one base away. This chain uses TRBV5-1 with TRBJ1-2; D gene uncertain. The germline gives CDR1 SGHRS, CDR2 YFSETQ. The CDR3 sequence is 14 residues long. The CDR3 loop reads CASSGEGDEGGYPF. The CDR3 DNA follows: TGCGCCAGCAGTGGGGAAGGTGACGAGGGCGGCTACCCCTTC.

This clonotype occurred many times. The gene calls are TRBV12-3 or TRBV12-4 and TRBJ2-3, with 8 positions matching TRBD1. V lost 3 bases, J lost 0 bases, and 2 bases stayed unmatched. The CDR3 consists of 15 residues. The CDR3 here is CASSLDRESTDTQYF. In DNA, the CDR3 is TGTGCCAGCAGTTTGGACAGGGAGAGCACAGATACGCAGTATTTT.

There are many counts of this clonotype. CDR3 loop: CASSQDWPGERGYTF. In DNA, the CDR3 is TGCGCCAGCAGCCAAGATTGGCCAGGGGAACGTGGCTACACCTTC. The V gene is TRBV4-1, the J gene TRBJ1-2; D is perhaps TRBD1 (6 bases). V gave up 0 bases and J gave up 7 bases, with 15 bases separating them. The CDR3 length is 15 residues. Germline V gene sequence: CDR1 MGHRA, CDR2 YSYEKL.

The J gene is TRBJ1-2, the V gene TRBV6-6; the D is unclear. The CDR3 length is 13 residues. Germline loops: CDR1 MNHNY, CDR2 SVGAGI (reference sequence). V lost 5 bases and J 5 bases, leaving 12 bases between the germline ends. CDR3: CASSETGDYGYTF. The CDR3 bases are TGTGCCAGCAGTGAGACGGGCGATTATGGCTACACCTTC.

The chain carries TRBV7-9 and TRBJ2-1; 7 bases map to TRBD1. The junction had 11 bases not matched to a gene; V was cut back by 5 bases and J by 4 bases. The CDR3 length is 16 residues. Germline V gene sequence: CDR1 SEHNR, CDR2 FQNEAQ (reference sequence). The CDR3 loop is CASSDTSGTAYNEQFF. The CDR3, as DNA: TGTGCCAGCAGCGACACTAGTGGGACAGCGTACAATGAGCAGTTCTTC.

The CDR3 reads CASSQGGGDNSPLHF. The DNA for the CDR3 is TGCGCCAGCAGCCAAGGGGGAGGTGATAATTCACCCCTCCACTTT. The chain employs TRBV4-1 and TRBJ1-6; D not certain. This CDR3 has 15 amino acids. Trimming removed 1 base from V and 5 bases from J, with 9 bases in between. Germline-derived CDR1 and CDR2 are MGHRA and YSYEKL.

Ten or more counts support this clonotype. V gene TRBV5-1 combines with J gene TRBJ2-3, with D perhaps assigned TRBD1 or TRBD2 (5 bases each). This CDR3 spans 14 amino acids. Germline-derived CDR1 and CDR2 are SGHRS and YFSETQ. V was clipped by 0 bases and J by 4 bases, with 9 bases between them. This chain's CDR3 is CASSLAQGPDTQYF. CDR3 coding DNA: TGCGCCAGCAGCTTGGCCCAGGGACCAGATACGCAGTATTTT.

The table lists this clonotype with a few counts. The chain uses TRBV30 and TRBJ1-1; 9 bases align to TRBD1. The CDR3 is 16 amino acids. Trimming removed 3 bases from V and 4 bases from J; junction bases left unmatched: 12. Germline CDR1 reads GTSNPN; CDR2 reads SVGIG (reference sequence). The chain's CDR3 is CAWSSGTGYLGTEAFF. In DNA form, the CDR3 reads TGTGCCTGGAGCAGCGGGACAGGGTATTTGGGCACTGAAGCTTTCTTT.

This clonotype was counted many times. The chain uses TRBV6-5 and TRBJ2-3; no definite D call. The CDR3 has 11 residues. Trimming cost V 3 bases and J 6 bases, with 4 bases left between them. CDR1 and CDR2 from the germline V gene are MNHEY and SVGAGI. The CDR3, as DNA: TGTGCCAGCAGTTATGCCGATACGCAGTATTTT. Translated: CASSYADTQYF.

The chain couples TRBV27 to TRBJ1-4; D is ambiguous. The length of the CDR3 is 15 residues. Trimming left V 5 bases short and J 8 bases short, with 18 bases between. Germline CDR1 reads MNHEY; CDR2 reads SMNVEV (reference sequence). The CDR3 is CASSLNGARGEKLFF. The CDR3 region has the DNA TGTGCCAGCAGTCTCAACGGTGCTAGAGGGGAAAAACTGTTTTTT.

This clonotype was recorded at least ten times. The chain couples TRBV24-1 to TRBJ2-7; the D gene could be TRBD1 or TRBD2 (5 bases each). V lost 7 bases, J lost 0 bases, and 18 bases lay in between. The CDR3 contains 16 residues. The germline V gene has CDR1 KGHDR and CDR2 SFDVKD. The CDR3 here is CATSRHPGTGSYEQYF. CDR3 DNA: TGTGCCACCAGCCGCCACCCCGGGACGGGCTCCTACGAGCAGTACTTC.

Written as DNA, the CDR3 is TGTGCCAGCAGCTTAGACGACGGAATAGGCTATAGCAATCAGCCCCAGCATTTT. It yields the protein CASSLDDGIGYSNQPQHF. The chain links TRBV11-2 to TRBJ1-5, with D unresolved. With 0 bases removed from V and 0 bases from J, the gap between germline ends came to 15 bases. The CDR3 has 18 amino acids. CDR1 is SGHAT and CDR2 is FQNNGV in the germline V gene.

This clonotype was counted only a few times. This chain's CDR3 is CSASLGTEGDEQYF. The CDR3 coding sequence is TGCAGCGCATCTCTCGGGACAGAGGGGGACGAGCAGTACTTC. The V call is TRBV29-1, the J call TRBJ2-7; 7 nucleotides align to TRBD1. Trimming at V came to 7 bases and at J to 5 bases, leaving 14 bases not matched to a gene. Germline V CDR1 and CDR2: SQVTM, ANQGSEA. CDR3 length: 14 residues.

A few counts support this clonotype. This chain links TRBV29-1 with TRBJ2-2; D unclear. Trimming took off 0 bases at V and 1 base at J, with 9 bases between the two ends. Germline CDR1 is SQVTM and CDR2 is ANQGSEA. The CDR3 covers 15 residues. CDR3 sequence: CSVEDHGRNTGELFF. In DNA, the CDR3 is TGCAGCGTTGAAGACCACGGAAGGAACACCGGGGAGCTGTTTTTT.

This clonotype occurred many times. The J gene is TRBJ1-5, the V gene TRBV30; 7 bases match TRBD1. CDR1 is GTSNPN, CDR2 SVGIG, per germline (reference sequence). The V segment lost 0 bases and the J segment 3 bases; nucleotides outside the gene matches: 2. This CDR3 contains 14 residues. CDR3 residues: CAWSVGTANQPQHF. CDR3 DNA sequence: TGTGCCTGGAGTGTAGGGACAGCCAATCAGCCCCAGCATTTT.

This chain uses TRBV24-1 with TRBJ1-1, with D tentatively TRBD1 (6 bases). The CDR3 sequence is 12 residues long. The V gene lost 5 bases and the J gene lost 4 bases, with 7 bases spanning the gap. In germline, CDR1 is KGHDR, CDR2 SFDVKD. The CDR3 DNA reads as TGTGCCACCAGTGCAGGGGCCACTGAAGCTTTCTTT. Translated: CATSAGATEAFF.

This clonotype has ten or more counts. V gene TRBV20-1 combines with J gene TRBJ1-5, with D perhaps TRBD1 (6 bases). CDR3 length: 13 amino acids. V was trimmed by 0 bases and J by 5 bases, leaving 8 bases between them. Germline-derived CDR1 and CDR2 are DFQATT and SNEGSKA (reference sequence). CDR3 amino acids: CSARDEGDQPQHF. The CDR3 DNA is TGCAGTGCTAGAGATGAGGGGGATCAGCCCCAGCATTTT.

The J gene is TRBJ2-3, the V gene TRBV27, with 13 positions matching TRBD2. Germline V lookup: CDR1 MNHEY, CDR2 SMNVEV (reference sequence). Trimming removed 5 bases from V and 6 bases from J; junction bases left unmatched: 8. The CDR3 has 16 amino acids. The CDR3 sequence is CASSTLLAGGSDTQYF. The CDR3 DNA sequence: TGTGCCAGCAGTACCCTACTAGCGGGAGGGTCGGATACGCAGTATTTT.

In its sample, this clonotype was seen many times. The chain combines TRBV10-3 with TRBJ1-5; possible D gene TRBD1, 6 bases. This CDR3 is 16 amino acids long. V dropped 0 bases and J dropped 11 bases, with 20 bases sitting between them. Looked up from germline, CDR1 is ENHRY and CDR2 is SYGVKD. CDR3 residues: CAISESTGTVSAAQHF. CDR3 nucleotide sequence: TGTGCCATCAGTGAGTCAACAGGGACCGTATCAGCGGCCCAGCATTTT.

This clonotype was seen a handful of times. The gene calls are TRBV29-1 and TRBJ2-2, with D tentatively TRBD1 (6 bases). Germline lookup yields CDR1 SQVTM and CDR2 ANQGSEA. The CDR3 spans 13 residues. V was trimmed by 5 bases and J by 4 bases, leaving 11 bases between them. For the CDR3, the DNA is TGCAGCGTTTTAGGGGGATCCACCGGGGAGCTGTTTTTT. Amino acid sequence: CSVLGGSTGELFF.

The chain's CDR3 is CASSGRISHGYTF. Written as DNA, the CDR3 is TGTGCCAGCAGTGGACGGATAAGCCATGGCTACACCTTC. This chain joins TRBV25-1 and TRBJ1-2; D is uncertain. V lost 4 bases and J 6 bases, leaving 12 bases between the germline ends. The CDR3 sequence is 13 residues long. The germline CDR1 and CDR2 sequences are MGHDK and SYGVNS.